This record looks at one T cell receptor (beta chain) sequence and its context. The antigen remains undetermined. CDR1 and CDR2 from the germline V gene are SEHNR and FQNEAQ (reference sequence). V shed 3 bases and J 2 bases; nucleotides not matched to a gene: 3. The CDR3 is 14 residues long. The entry originates in a study of cytomegalovirus exposure and HLA in healthy donors. Study findings and constraints: Cytomegalovirus association was listed for under 200 TCR beta chains. Most likely, a cluster of highly shared sequence variants arose as a sequencing artifact. Most TCR sequences proved rare, with some public TCRs found in many donors. There were reportedly fewer N-insertions in an Asian-associated ancestry cluster than the roughly 670-donor mean, in a later analysis.

It was with 60 Vbeta and 13 Jbeta primers that the PCR ran. Produced via immunoSEQ multiplex PCR; TCRdb's table is partial and in-frame only. The sample records approximately 150,000 clones, approximately 80% being singletons. This rearrangement joins TRBV7-9 to TRBJ2-5; 7 positions agree with TRBD1. The source material was PBMCs. The source is a woman aged 40 to 50 in good health and CMV-seropositive. The CDR3 DNA is TGTGCCAGCAGCTTTTGGGACAGACAAGAGACCCAGTACTTC. Its translation: CASSFWDRQETQYF.